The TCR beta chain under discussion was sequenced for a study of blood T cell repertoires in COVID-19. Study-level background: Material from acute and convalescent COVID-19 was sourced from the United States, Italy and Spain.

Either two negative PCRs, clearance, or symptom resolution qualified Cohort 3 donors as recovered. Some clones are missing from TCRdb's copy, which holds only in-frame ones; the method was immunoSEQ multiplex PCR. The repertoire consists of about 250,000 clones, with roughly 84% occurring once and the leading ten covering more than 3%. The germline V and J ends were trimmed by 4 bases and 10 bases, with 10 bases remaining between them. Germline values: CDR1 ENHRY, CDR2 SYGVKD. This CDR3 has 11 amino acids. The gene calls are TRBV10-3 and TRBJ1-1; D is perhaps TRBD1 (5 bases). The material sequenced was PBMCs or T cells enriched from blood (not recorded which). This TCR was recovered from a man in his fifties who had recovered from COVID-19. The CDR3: CAISGGGVAFF. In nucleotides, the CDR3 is TGTGCCATCAGTGGTGGGGGGGTAGCTTTCTTT.